This T cell receptor beta chain was captured by sequencing in a study of blood T cell repertoires in COVID-19. Study context: Samples came from the United States, Italy and Spain, spanning acute and convalescent COVID-19. PBMCs, B-cell-depleted T cells, or T cells were the source of the cDNA or gDNA that made up the material.

Per the original methods: The assay estimated nucleated cells by amplifying reference gene primers. Sequencing used immunoSEQ multiplex PCR; TCRdb keeps in-frame clones, though not all of them. V and J calls and clone size follow that table, whereas D and trimming were derived from the DNA. The sample records 120,000 to 150,000 clones, around nine tenths being singletons. Trimming took 1 base from V and 9 from J, leaving 13 bases between them. This CDR3 has 14 amino acids. Germline V gives CDR1 SGHTA, CDR2 FQGNSA. The sequencing sample was made of peripheral blood. The chain links TRBV7-2 to TRBJ2-1, with TRBD1 as a possible D gene (6 bases). This clonotype was sampled from a human donor in a cohort sampled during active COVID-19. CDR3 in amino acids: CASSLVKQGVEQFF. For the CDR3, the DNA is TGTGCCAGCAGCTTAGTGAAACAGGGTGTTGAGCAGTTCTTC. The whole variable domain, remainder taken from reference TRBV7-2 and TRBJ2-1, is GAGVSQSPSNKVTEKGKDVELRCDPISGHTALYWYRQSLGQGLEFLIYFQGNSAPDKSGLPSDRFSAERTGGSVSTLTIQRTQQEDSAVYLCASSLVKQGVEQFFGPGTRLTVL.